A single sample is the source of the 8 T cell receptor beta chains below, sequenced in a study of Ad26.COV2.S vaccination and SARS-CoV-2 variants. The sample's treatment: 19 received Ad26.COV2.S at low or high dose, single or two shots; several received placebo; per-sample allocation not given. Collection of samples fell on day 63 after the first vaccine or placebo injection. Some clones are missing from TCRdb's copy, which holds only in-frame ones; the method was immunoSEQ multiplex PCR. The repertoire holds 300,000 to 500,000 clones, with around 85% as singletons. The input for sequencing was peripheral blood, taken in a trial of Ad26.COV2.S vaccine versus placebo. Every receptor here comes from a person between 18 and 60 years old who received the Ad26.COV2.S COVID-19 vaccine or a placebo.

V gene TRBV23-1 combines with J gene TRBJ1-5; 9 nucleotides align to TRBD1. TRBV23-1 is given ORF status, its function remaining uncertain. The length of the CDR3 is 14 residues. Losses at the gene ends were 6 bases for V and 4 bases for J; bases not matched to a gene: 4. CDR3 region: CASRHGQGNQPQHF. Here the CDR3 DNA reads TGCGCCAGCAGACATGGACAGGGGAATCAGCCCCAGCATTTT.

The V gene is TRBV6-1, the J gene TRBJ1-2; 7 bases match TRBD1. The V gene end was trimmed by 0 bases and the J gene end by 5 bases; junction bases not matched to a gene: 6. Germline V gene sequence: CDR1 MNHNS, CDR2 SASEGT. CDR3 length equals 15 residues. The CDR3 spells CASSEAIRGGYGYTF. CDR3 coding DNA: TGTGCCAGCAGTGAAGCTATCAGGGGGGGTTATGGCTACACCTTC.

The chain is built from TRBV18 and TRBJ2-1; D not certain. V lost 5 bases and J lost 3, with 8 bases in between. This CDR3 has 13 amino acids. Germline CDR1 and CDR2: KGHSH and LQKENI. The CDR3 spells CASSAASYNEQFF. CDR3 in DNA: TGTGCCAGCTCAGCTGCTAGCTACAATGAGCAGTTCTTC.

This clone was picked up one time. V usage is TRBV19 and J usage is TRBJ1-1; no definite D call. The CDR3 is 14 amino acids. Trimming removed 6 bases from V and 2 bases from J, with 13 bases in between. Germline V CDR1 and CDR2: LNHDA, SQIVND (reference sequence). CDR3 sequence: CASSPHGENTEAFF. CDR3 sequence (DNA): TGTGCCAGTAGCCCCCATGGAGAAAACACTGAAGCTTTCTTT.

The table lists this clone with a count of one. The rearrangement links TRBV7-9 to TRBJ1-1; D unresolved. Germline V gene lookup returns CDR1 SEHNR and CDR2 FQNEAQ (reference sequence). The CDR3 is 15 amino acids. The germline V and J ends were trimmed by 3 bases and 5 bases, with 16 bases remaining between them. CDR3 amino acids: CASSFGNWKVTEAFF. CDR3 bases: TGTGCCAGCAGCTTCGGGAATTGGAAGGTAACTGAAGCTTTCTTT.

The gene calls are TRBV5-8 and TRBJ1-2; 7 nucleotides line up with TRBD1. CDR3 length: 15 amino acids. The germline CDR1 and CDR2 sequences are SGHTS and YDEGEE. Unmatched junction bases numbered 7, after V lost 0 bases and J lost 5 bases. The CDR3 region is CASSLATGSDYGYTF. The CDR3 DNA is TGTGCCAGCAGCTTGGCGACAGGGAGCGATTATGGCTACACCTTC.

The rearrangement links TRBV5-1 to TRBJ2-1; no clear D. V lost 0 bases and J lost 1, with 8 bases in between. The CDR3 is 15 residues long. Germline-derived CDR1 and CDR2 are SGHRS and YFSETQ. This chain's CDR3 is CASSLEAASYNEQFF. CDR3 bases: TGCGCCAGCAGCTTGGAGGCCGCATCCTACAATGAGCAGTTCTTC.

V usage is TRBV30 and J usage is TRBJ1-4; 8 bases are a match to TRBD1. The germline gives CDR1 GTSNPN, CDR2 SVGIG (reference sequence). The CDR3 totals 14 residues. V lost 2 bases to trimming and J lost 8 bases; unmatched junction nucleotides: 7. The DNA of the CDR3 is TGTGCCTGGAGTACGACAGGGGCTCGCGAAAAACTGTTTTTT. Its protein product is CAWSTTGAREKLFF.